This TCR beta chain comes out of a study of CD8 T cells in Susac syndrome. RNA was extracted with the RNeasy kit, and a quantity of roughly 0.5 to 1 ug was reverse transcribed using random hexamers. An immunoSEQ multiplex PCR amplified TCR beta CDR3 over 54 Vbeta and 13 Jbeta. TCRdb used MiXCR to reprocess the immunoSEQ multiplex PCR reads, holding one entry per CDR3 protein. This table holds about 300,000 distinct CDR3 sequences, 65% to 90% found once. J gave up 2 bases and V 4 bases, and 10 bases lay outside the gene matches. The CDR3 contains 15 residues. CDR1 is DFQATT, CDR2 SNEGSKA, per germline (reference sequence).

This receptor was identified in a human donor with multiple sclerosis. Sequencing was performed on CD8+ T cells from PBMCs. The chain carries TRBV20-1 and TRBJ2-5, with 7 bases that match TRBD1. The CDR3 DNA reads as TGCAGTGCTATAAACCGGGACAGCTTTCAAGAGACCCAGTACTTC. Translated: CSAINRDSFQETQYF.